This section outlines one T cell receptor beta chain sequence together with its context. The data are from a study of cytotoxic CD8 clonotypes in ibrutinib-treated CLL. Here immunoSEQ multiplex PCR was the method, and the copy in TCRdb shows in-frame clones only, minus some. The sample holds some 200,000 clones, roughly 79% seen once. The sequence was collected from a human donor with chronic lymphocytic leukemia. Sample: PBMCs, taken after 12 months of ibrutinib treatment.

CDR3 protein: CASSQATPLLFYEQYF. The DNA of the CDR3 is TGCGCCAGCAGCCAAGCAACCCCCCTCCTTTTCTACGAGCAGTACTTC. The rearrangement uses TRBV4-1 and TRBJ2-7, with D unresolved. The CDR3 spans 16 residues. V shed 1 base and J shed 3 bases, with 16 bases lying between them. Germline-derived CDR1 and CDR2 are MGHRA and YSYEKL.